These 13 T cell receptor beta chains came from one sample sequenced in a study of T cell responses to AZD1222 COVID-19 vaccine (TCRdb year 2021). This specimen's time point label, per the study, means: baseline before first vaccination. The protocol used for the library was the immunoSEQ multiplex PCR assay. TCRdb's version of the immuneACCESS table is confined to in-frame rearrangements and falls short of the full clone set. An unresolved V gene accounts for under half of the shortfall where checked; the remainder is of unknown origin. This sample gives 100,000 to 150,000 clones in total; roughly nine tenths of them show up just once. The biggest ten clones account for 28% of the sample. The material was peripheral blood, obtained on day 0 of AZD1222 vaccination. The origin of the receptors is an adult in good health.

This clone was recorded a few times. J is TRBJ1-5 and V is TRBV18; possibly TRBD1 for D (5 bases). Germline CDR1 and CDR2: KGHSH and LQKENI. V lost 3 bases, J lost 6 bases, and 12 bases lay in between. The CDR3 has 14 amino acids. CDR3 in DNA: TGTGCCAGCTCACCCCGGCAGGGCCGTCAGCCCCAGCATTTT. It encodes CASSPRQGRQPQHF. Drawing the rest from reference TRBV18 and TRBJ1-5, the complete variable domain is NAGVMQNPRHLVRRRGQEARLRCSPMKGHSHVYWYRQLPEEGLKFMVYLQKENIIDESGMPKERFSAEFPKEGPSILRIQQVVRGDSAAYFCASSPRQGRQPQHFGDGTRLSIL.

J is TRBJ1-2 and V is TRBV25-1; 10 bases match TRBD1. Germline V gene lookup returns CDR1 MGHDK and CDR2 SYGVNS. The ends lost 1 base at V and 8 bases at J; junction bases unmatched: 4. This CDR3 is 14 amino acids long. Here the CDR3 DNA reads TGTGCCAGCAGTGAATTTAGGACAGGGGGAGGCTACACCTTC. Translation: CASSEFRTGGGYTF.

V and J are TRBV6-5 and TRBJ1-5, with a possible D match to TRBD1 (5 bases). V gave up 7 bases and J gave up 7 bases, with 14 bases separating them. Germline V gene sequence: CDR1 MNHEY, CDR2 SVGAGI. CDR3 length: 13 amino acids. Here the CDR3 DNA reads TGTGCCAGCACTGGGTTGGGGGACCAGCCCCAGCATTTT. It codes for CASTGLGDQPQHF.

The chain uses TRBV4-1 and TRBJ2-1; D gene ambiguous. CDR1 is MGHRA, CDR2 YSYEKL, per germline. Trimming shortened V by 0 bases and J by 4 bases, and 10 bases separated the two germline ends. The CDR3 is 15 amino acids. The CDR3 region has the DNA TGCGCCAGCAGCCAAGATCTTACAGCATACAATGAGCAGTTCTTC. As protein: CASSQDLTAYNEQFF.

The genes are TRBV2 and TRBJ1-1; D gene uncertain. The CDR3 totals 12 residues. The ends were cut back, 8 bases at V and 1 base at J, with 8 bases in the middle. Germline V gene sequence: CDR1 SNHLY, CDR2 FYNNEI. CDR3 in DNA: TGTGCCAGCGTTTGGAAGAACACTGAAGCTTTCTTT. Its translation is CASVWKNTEAFF. Looking up the rest from reference TRBV2 and TRBJ1-1 gives the full variable domain: EPEVTQTPSHQVTQMGQEVILRCVPISNHLYFYWYRQILGQKVEFLVSFYNNEISEKSEIFDDQFSVERPDGSNFTLKIRSTKLEDSAMYFCASVWKNTEAFFGQGTRLTVV.

CDR3 DNA sequence: TGTGCCAGCAGCCAAGATGTCAGGGTGTTCGAGCAGTACTTC. Amino acids: CASSQDVRVFEQYF. The chain links TRBV4-2 to TRBJ2-7; TRBD1 is a possible D gene (5 bases). V was pared by 0 bases and J by 6 bases, with 12 bases between. CDR3 length equals 14 residues. Germline CDR1 reads LGHNA; CDR2 reads YNFKEQ.

The chain employs TRBV5-1 and TRBJ1-2, with D hard to call. Germline V gene data show CDR1 as SGHRS and CDR2 as YFSETQ. The CDR3 is 15 amino acids. V was pared by 1 base and J by 5 bases, with 15 bases between. CDR3: CASSLSAVRQYGYTF. CDR3 nucleotides: TGCGCCAGCAGCTTGTCAGCAGTTCGGCAATATGGCTACACCTTC.

The genes are TRBV9 and TRBJ2-2, with 7 bases that match TRBD1. J was trimmed by 6 bases and V by 4 bases; bases with no gene match: 6. The CDR3 covers 14 residues. Germline-derived CDR1 and CDR2 are SGDLS and YYNGEE. CDR3 DNA sequence: TGTGCCAGCAGCTTCTTAGGGGGCCCCGGGGAGCTGTTTTTT. Translating gives CASSFLGGPGELFF.

The gene calls are TRBV14 and TRBJ2-7; D is possibly TRBD1 (8 bases). The CDR3 spans 13 residues. The germline V and J ends were trimmed by 8 bases and 2 bases, with 13 bases remaining between them. In germline, CDR1 is SGHDN, CDR2 FVKESK. The DNA for the CDR3 is TGTGCCAGCGGACAGGGAGGGACCTACGAGCAGTACTTC. Amino acid sequence: CASGQGGTYEQYF.

V gene TRBV18 combines with J gene TRBJ2-7; perhaps TRBD1 as D (8 bases). The germline V gene has CDR1 KGHSH and CDR2 LQKENI. This CDR3 contains 16 residues. V lost 1 base, J lost 2 bases, and 15 bases lay in between. The CDR3 DNA reads TGTGCCAGCTCACCACACAGGGGGGGAGGCGCCTACGAGCAGTACTTC. Its protein product is CASSPHRGGGAYEQYF.

The V call is TRBV6-2 or TRBV6-3, the J call TRBJ2-7; tentative D call: TRBD2 (5 bases). The CDR3 sequence is 14 residues long. Germline loops: CDR1 MNHEY, CDR2 SVGEGT. Trimming took 2 bases from V and 2 from J, leaving 10 bases between them. CDR3 sequence reads: CASSYGTAAYEQYF. The DNA of the CDR3 is TGTGCCAGCAGTTACGGCACAGCGGCCTACGAGCAGTACTTC.

This clone was detected only once. The rearrangement joins TRBV5-1 to TRBJ1-1; the D is unclear. The CDR3 length is 12 residues. Germline-derived CDR1 and CDR2 are SGHRS and YFSETQ. V shed 6 bases and J shed 4 bases, with 10 bases lying between them. This CDR3 reads CASTDTRTEAFF. DNA of the CDR3: TGCGCCAGCACGGATACACGCACTGAAGCTTTCTTT. Supplemented by reference TRBV5-1 and TRBJ1-1, the full variable domain reads KAGVTQTPRYLIKTRGQQVTLSCSPISGHRSVSWYQQTPGQGLQFLFEYFSETQRNKGNFPGRFSGRQFSNSRSEMNVSTLELGDSALYLCASTDTRTEAFFGQGTRLTVV.

This chain connects TRBV7-3 to TRBJ1-6; possible D gene TRBD1, 5 bases. V was pared by 5 bases and J by 9 bases, with 11 bases between. Germline CDR1 reads SGHTA; CDR2 reads FQGTGA. CDR3 length equals 13 residues. CDR3 loop: CASSTQERSPLHF. CDR3 nucleotide sequence: TGTGCCAGCAGCACACAGGAGCGTTCACCCCTCCACTTT.